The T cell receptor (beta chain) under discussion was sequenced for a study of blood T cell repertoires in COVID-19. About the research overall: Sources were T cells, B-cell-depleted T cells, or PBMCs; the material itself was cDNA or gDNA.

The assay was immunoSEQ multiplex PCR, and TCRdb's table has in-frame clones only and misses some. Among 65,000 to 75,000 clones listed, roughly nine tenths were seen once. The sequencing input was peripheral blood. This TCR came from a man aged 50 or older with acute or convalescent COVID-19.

The CDR3 region is CASSVRQGIADTQYF. In nucleotides, the CDR3 is TGTGCCAGCAGCGTTAGACAGGGCATCGCAGATACGCAGTATTTT. The genes are TRBV9 and TRBJ2-3; 7 bases are a match to TRBD1. This CDR3 contains 15 residues. J lost 4 bases, V lost 2 bases, and 7 bases had no gene match. Germline V lookup: CDR1 SGDLS, CDR2 YYNGEE.